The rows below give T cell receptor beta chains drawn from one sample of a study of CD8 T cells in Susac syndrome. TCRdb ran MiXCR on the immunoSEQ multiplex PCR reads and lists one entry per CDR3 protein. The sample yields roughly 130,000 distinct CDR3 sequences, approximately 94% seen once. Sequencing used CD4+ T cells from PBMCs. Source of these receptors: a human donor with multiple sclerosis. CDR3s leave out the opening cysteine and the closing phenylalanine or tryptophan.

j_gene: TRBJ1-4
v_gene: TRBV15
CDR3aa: ATSRDLDRPGEKLF

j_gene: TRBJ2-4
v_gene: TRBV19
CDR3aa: ASSTGYDKNIQY

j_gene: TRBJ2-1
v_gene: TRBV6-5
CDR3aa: ASSRLDSSYNEQF

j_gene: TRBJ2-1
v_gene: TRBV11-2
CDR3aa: ASSLGVGGVNYNEQF

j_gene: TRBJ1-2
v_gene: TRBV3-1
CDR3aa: ASSHGRDGARGYT

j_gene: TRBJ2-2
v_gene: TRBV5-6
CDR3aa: ASSKGPTGELF

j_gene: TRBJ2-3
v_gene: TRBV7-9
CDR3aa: ASSLGWDTQY

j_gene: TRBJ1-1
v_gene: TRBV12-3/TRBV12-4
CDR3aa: ASRLQGWTEAF

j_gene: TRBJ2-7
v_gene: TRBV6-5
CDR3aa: ASSYGGLGLGYEQY

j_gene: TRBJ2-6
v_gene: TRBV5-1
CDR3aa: ASSLTGDSGANVLT

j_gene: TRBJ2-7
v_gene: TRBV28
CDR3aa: ASSIGYEQY

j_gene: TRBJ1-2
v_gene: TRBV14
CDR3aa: ASSQGPGGYGYT

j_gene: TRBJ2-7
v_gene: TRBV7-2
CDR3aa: ASSLGGGGRYEQY

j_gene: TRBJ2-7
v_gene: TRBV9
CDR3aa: ASSVSGSINEQY

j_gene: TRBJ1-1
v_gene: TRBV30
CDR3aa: AWRDTGSSTEAF

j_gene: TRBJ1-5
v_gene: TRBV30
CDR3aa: AWRKGFGAGNQPQH

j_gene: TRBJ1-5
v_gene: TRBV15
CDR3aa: ATSRDRYNQPQH

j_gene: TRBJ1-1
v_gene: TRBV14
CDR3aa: ASSQVGRNTEAF

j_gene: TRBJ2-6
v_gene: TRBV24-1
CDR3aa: ATSDGQAGANVLT

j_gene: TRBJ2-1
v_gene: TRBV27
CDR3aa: ASSLLQGVYNEQF

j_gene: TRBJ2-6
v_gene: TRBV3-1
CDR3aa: ASSQDPSSGANVLT

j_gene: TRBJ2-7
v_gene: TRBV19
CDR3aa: ASRGTGVYEQY

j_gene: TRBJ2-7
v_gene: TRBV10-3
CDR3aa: AISESVRGAYEQY

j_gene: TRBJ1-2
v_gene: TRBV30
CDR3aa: AWKWGANYGYT

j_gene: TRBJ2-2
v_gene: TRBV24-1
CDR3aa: ATSDVGGPHTGELF

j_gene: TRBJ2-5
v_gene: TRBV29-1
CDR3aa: SVDRGNEETQY

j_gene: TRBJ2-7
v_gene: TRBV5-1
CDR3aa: ASSVLTGAEQY

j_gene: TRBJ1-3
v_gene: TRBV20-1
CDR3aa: SVGQNSGNTIY

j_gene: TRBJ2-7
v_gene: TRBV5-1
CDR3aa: ASSRGTGDYEQY

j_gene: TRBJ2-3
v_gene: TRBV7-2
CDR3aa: ASSLVAGRTDTQY

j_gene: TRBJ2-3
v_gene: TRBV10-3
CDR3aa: AMRSGRGTDTQY

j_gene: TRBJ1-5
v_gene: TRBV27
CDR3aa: ASSLLPTGEGNQPQH

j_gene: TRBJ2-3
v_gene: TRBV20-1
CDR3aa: SARDIAGSTDTQY

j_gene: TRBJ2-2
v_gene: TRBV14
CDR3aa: ASSQVRSTGELF

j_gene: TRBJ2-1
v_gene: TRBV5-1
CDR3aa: ASRRLAVVNEQF

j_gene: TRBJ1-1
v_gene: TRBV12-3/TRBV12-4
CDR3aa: ASSFLGVDEAF

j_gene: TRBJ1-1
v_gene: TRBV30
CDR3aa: AWSRIGQGATEAF

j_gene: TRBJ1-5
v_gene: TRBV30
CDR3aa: AWSGQGALVQPQH

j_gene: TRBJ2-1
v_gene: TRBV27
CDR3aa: ASRAGGGNEQF

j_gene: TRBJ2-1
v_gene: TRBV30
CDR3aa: AWSTSGTPYNEQF

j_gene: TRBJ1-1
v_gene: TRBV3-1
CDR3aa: ASSPVQGRTEAF

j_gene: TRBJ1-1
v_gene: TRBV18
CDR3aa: ASSPQGMNTEAF

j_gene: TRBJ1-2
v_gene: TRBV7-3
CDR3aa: ASAPGGSNYGYT

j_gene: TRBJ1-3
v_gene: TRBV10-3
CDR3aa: AIGKGTSGNTIY

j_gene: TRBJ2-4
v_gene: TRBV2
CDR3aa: ASSAGTGLRGNIQY

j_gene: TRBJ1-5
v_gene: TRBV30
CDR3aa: AWSVSGTGPQQPQH

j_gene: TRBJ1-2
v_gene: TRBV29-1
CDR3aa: SARQGSNGYT

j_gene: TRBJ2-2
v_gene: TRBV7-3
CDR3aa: ASSSQGTGELF

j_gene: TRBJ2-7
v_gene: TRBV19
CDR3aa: ASSPRGRFEQY

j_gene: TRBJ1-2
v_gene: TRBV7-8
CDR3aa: ASSSSGTVASNYGYT

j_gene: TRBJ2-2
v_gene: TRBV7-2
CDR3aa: ASSLLAGELF

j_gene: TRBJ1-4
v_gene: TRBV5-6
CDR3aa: ASSPPNLEANEKLF

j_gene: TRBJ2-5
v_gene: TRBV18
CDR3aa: ASSPGLAVQETQY

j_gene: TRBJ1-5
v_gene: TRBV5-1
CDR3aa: ASSGGQPDQPQH

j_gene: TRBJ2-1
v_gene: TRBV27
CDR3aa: ASSLRLSTNEQF